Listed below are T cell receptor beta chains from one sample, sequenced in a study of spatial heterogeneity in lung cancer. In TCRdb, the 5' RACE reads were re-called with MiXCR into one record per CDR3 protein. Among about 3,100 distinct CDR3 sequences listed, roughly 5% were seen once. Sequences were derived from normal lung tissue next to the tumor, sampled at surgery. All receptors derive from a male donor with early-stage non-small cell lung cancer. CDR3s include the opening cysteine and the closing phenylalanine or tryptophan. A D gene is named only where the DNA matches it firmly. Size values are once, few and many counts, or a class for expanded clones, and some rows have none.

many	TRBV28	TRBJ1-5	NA	TGTGCCAGTACAGGGCGGGGTCAGCCCCAGCATTTT	CASTGRGQPQHF
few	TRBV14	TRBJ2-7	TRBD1	TGTGCCAGCAGCCAGGGCCCGACAGGGGTAAGCTACGAGCAGTACTTC	CASSQGPTGVSYEQYF
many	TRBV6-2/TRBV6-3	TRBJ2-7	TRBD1	TGTGCCAGCGAGGACAGGGGGGGGGACGAGCAGTACTTC	CASEDRGGDEQYF
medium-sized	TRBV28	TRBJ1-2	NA	TGTGCCAGCAGTGACAGGAGTAACTATGGCTACACCTTC	CASSDRSNYGYTF
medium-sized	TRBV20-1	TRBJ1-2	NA	TGCAGTGCATCCCCCGGGGAACGGTATGGCTACACCTTC	CSASPGERYGYTF
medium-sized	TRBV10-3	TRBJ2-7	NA	TGTGCCATCAGAAGGCAGGGACCTACCTACGAGCAGTACTTC	CAIRRQGPTYEQYF
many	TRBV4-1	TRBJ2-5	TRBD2	TGCGCCAGCAGCCAAACGGGAGGGCCGAAAGAGACCCAGTACTTC	CASSQTGGPKETQYF
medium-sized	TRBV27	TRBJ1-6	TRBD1	TGTGCCAGCAGTGACAGGGGCCCGACTTATAATTCACCCCTCCACTTT	CASSDRGPTYNSPLHF
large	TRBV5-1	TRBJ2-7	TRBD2	TGCGCCAGCAGCCAAACTAGCGGGGGCACTAGCTCCTACGAGCAGTACTTC	CASSQTSGGTSSYEQYF
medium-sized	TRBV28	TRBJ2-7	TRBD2	TGTGCCAGCAGTACTCCCAGCGGGAGGGTCTACGAGCAGTACTTC	CASSTPSGRVYEQYF
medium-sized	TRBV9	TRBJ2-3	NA	TGTGCCAGCAGCGTCGACTGGGGCACAGATACGCAGTATTTT	CASSVDWGTDTQYF
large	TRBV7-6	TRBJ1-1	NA	TGTGCCAGCAGCGCCGACCTGAACACTGAAGCTTTCTTT	CASSADLNTEAFF
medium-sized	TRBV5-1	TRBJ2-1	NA	TGCGCCAGCAGCTTGTGGGGGGACTCCTACAATGAGCAGTTCTTC	CASSLWGDSYNEQFF
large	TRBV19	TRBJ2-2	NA	TGTGCCAGTAGTATAATCGGTGCGGAGGCGAACACCGGGGAGCTGTTTTTT	CASSIIGAEANTGELFF
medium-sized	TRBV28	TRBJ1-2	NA	TGTGCCAGCAGTTTCACCTATGGCTACACCTTC	CASSFTYGYTF
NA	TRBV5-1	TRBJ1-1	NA	TGCGCCAGCAGCCTCTGGGCGGGGGCAGGAGACACTGAAGCTTTCTTT	CASSLWAGAGDTEAFF